This is a list of T cell receptor beta chains from one sample in a study of cytomegalovirus exposure and HLA in healthy donors. This table comes from immunoSEQ multiplex PCR, and its TCRdb copy is limited to in-frame clones, with some not included. The table has roughly 140,000 clones, approximately 80% seen once; the top ten hold about 5.6%. Sequenced: PBMCs. These receptors came from a man aged 25-45 years in good health and CMV-seropositive. The CDR3 runs from the conserved cysteine through the conserved F or W. D genes are given only for firm matches.

>TRBJ1-1|TRBD1|TRBV27
TGTGCCAGCAAGGTACAGGGGGTTACTGAAGCTTTCTTT
CASKVQGVTEAFF
>TRBJ1-2|.|TRBV5-4
TGTGCCAGCAGCGTAGAATTTCTCTATGGCTACACCTTC
CASSVEFLYGYTF
>TRBJ2-1|TRBD2|TRBV28
TGTGCCAGCAGTTTGGGCGGGGGGTCCTACAATGAGCAGTTCTTC
CASSLGGGSYNEQFF
>TRBJ2-7|TRBD1|TRBV7-8
TGTGCCCGCAAGGGACAGCACTACGAGCAGTACTTC
CARKGQHYEQYF
>TRBJ2-3|TRBD1|TRBV5-1
TGCGCCAGCAGCGCTAACCGGGACAGGATTGTGTATTTT
CASSANRDRIVYF
>TRBJ2-5|.|TRBV11-2
TGTGCCAGCAGCTTAGTTGGCGGGGGCCGGGCCCCACAAGAGACCCAGTACTTC
CASSLVGGGRAPQETQYF
>TRBJ1-5|.|TRBV6-4
TGTGCCAGCAGTGAAGCGGCGGGGTCCAATCAGCCCCAGCATTTT
CASSEAAGSNQPQHF
>TRBJ1-6|.|TRBV9
TGTGCCAGCAGCGGGACCAGGGGCCCCACCGGATCACCCCTCCACTTT
CASSGTRGPTGSPLHF
>TRBJ2-3|TRBD2|TRBV11-2
TGTGCCAGCAGCAGTAGCGGGAGGGCCACAGATACGCAGTATTTT
CASSSSGRATDTQYF
>TRBJ1-3|.|TRBV6-5
TGTGCCAGCAGTTACTCGACATTAGGAAACACCATATATTTT
CASSYSTLGNTIYF